The sequence of this T cell receptor beta chain was determined in a study of T cells in Graves' hyperthyroidism and ophthalmopathy. Researchers barred patients who had uncontrolled infection, other autoimmune disease, pregnancy or lactation. The PBMCs studied were ones that came from about 10 ml fresh peripheral blood. Regions amplified from RNA transcripts were the TCR beta CDR3 regions. An initial round of RT-PCR targeting the TCR CDR3 relied on the HTBI primer set. In TCRdb, the multiplex PCR reads were re-called with MiXCR into one record per CDR3 protein. The data contain some 270,000 distinct CDR3 sequences, 13% of them singletons. CDR1 is PRHDT, CDR2 FYEKMQ, per germline (reference sequence). The CDR3 loop spans 16 amino acids. The trim removed 4 bases at V and 2 bases at J, leaving 10 bases unmatched.

The chain links TRBV13 to TRBJ1-1; 7 nucleotides match TRBD1. The receptor comes from a woman aged 30 to 39 with Graves' hyperthyroidism that later progressed to Graves' ophthalmopathy. The specimen was blood. CDR3 in DNA: TGTGCCAGCAGCTCTGGAGGCCAGGGGGTTAACACTGAAGCTTTCTTT. It translates to CASSSGGQGVNTEAFF.